This TCR beta chain was captured in a study of OX40 agonist ivuxolimab in advanced cancers. The protocol was immunoSEQ multiplex PCR, while the TCRdb copy is restricted to in-frame clones and leaves out a portion. Among around 35,000 clones, 70% to 85% were seen once, and the ten largest hold about 20%. Sampling times: baseline, cycle 4 day 1, cycle 7 day 1. This material consisted of CD4+ or CD8+ T cells sorted from blood, taken in a trial of the OX40 agonist ivuxolimab. The sequence was collected from an adult with an advanced solid tumor such as melanoma, head and neck, liver or kidney cancer.

The CDR3 nucleotides read TGTGCCAGCAGTTTAAACCTAGGCACGGAAGATACGCAGTATTTT. Its protein is CASSLNLGTEDTQYF. V usage is TRBV27 and J usage is TRBJ2-3, with unresolved D. Per germline, CDR1 MNHEY and CDR2 SMNVEV (reference sequence). V was clipped by 2 bases and J by 5 bases, with 14 bases between them. The CDR3 spans 15 residues.